Below are 29 T cell receptor beta chains sequenced from a single sample in a study of blood T cell repertoires in COVID-19. Data came from immunoSEQ multiplex PCR; TCRdb stores just in-frame clones and leaves some out. The sample consists of 90,000 to 120,000 clones, more than 70% of them appearing once. Sequences were obtained from peripheral blood. These receptors came from a man aged 40-49 years with active or convalescent COVID-19.

J is TRBJ2-2 and V is TRBV28; D gene unclear. Germline V gene lookup returns CDR1 MDHEN and CDR2 SYDVKM. The CDR3 sequence is 11 residues long. V shed 3 bases and J shed 8 bases, with 4 bases lying between them. The CDR3 region is CASSFEGELFF. DNA for the CDR3: TGTGCCAGCAGTTTTGAGGGGGAGCTGTTTTTT.

The CDR3 sequence: CAWQTENNQPQHF. The CDR3 nucleotides read TGTGCCTGGCAGACGGAGAACAATCAGCCCCAGCATTTT. V is TRBV30 and J is TRBJ1-5; D not resolved. Between the trimmed V and J ends, which lost 5 bases and 3 bases, there was a span of 11 bases. Germline V CDR1 and CDR2: GTSNPN, SVGIG (reference sequence). This CDR3 comprises 13 residues.

The chain links TRBV7-2 to TRBJ2-7, with 7 nucleotides matching TRBD2. CDR1 and CDR2 (germline): SGHTA, FQGNSA. Losses at the gene ends were 4 bases for V and 6 bases for J; bases not matched to a gene: 6. The CDR3 is 13 amino acids. This CDR3 is CASSSLGGSEQYF. The CDR3 nucleotides read TGTGCCAGCAGCTCCCTGGGAGGGAGCGAGCAGTACTTC.

This clone was observed a few times. The rearrangement links TRBV7-2 to TRBJ2-1, with D possibly TRBD2 on 6 matching bases. Trimming stripped 0 bases from V and 7 bases from J, with 16 bases between. This CDR3 contains 16 residues. CDR1 is SGHTA, CDR2 FQGNSA, per germline. DNA of the CDR3: TGTGCCAGCAGCTTAGCCCAATGGACTGGGGGGAATGAGCAGTTCTTC. The encoded protein is CASSLAQWTGGNEQFF.

J is TRBJ1-1 and V is TRBV25-1; D not certain. Germline V CDR1 and CDR2: MGHDK, SYGVNS. The CDR3 totals 13 residues. V was trimmed by 8 bases and J by 1 base, leaving 11 bases between them. CDR3 coding DNA: TGTGCCAGCGCCTGGGCCGGGAACACTGAAGCTTTCTTT. It specifies CASAWAGNTEAFF.

The gene calls are TRBV7-3 and TRBJ2-5, with D unresolved. Germline V CDR1 and CDR2: SGHTA, FQGTGA. The CDR3 contains 15 residues. Trimming took off 1 base at V and 5 bases at J, with 14 bases between the two ends. CDR3 DNA: TGTGCCAGCAGCTTAAATCTAGGCGACGGGGAGACCCAGTACTTC. Its translation is CASSLNLGDGETQYF.

Here the CDR3 reads CASRATGGRSPLHF. As DNA, the CDR3 is TGTGCCAGCAGAGCTACAGGGGGACGATCACCCCTCCACTTT. This chain links TRBV7-3 with TRBJ1-6; 8 positions agree with TRBD1. This CDR3 region has 14 residues. Germline values: CDR1 SGHTA, CDR2 FQGTGA. Germline trimming cut 6 bases from V and 10 bases from J; bases unmatched to any gene: 8.

As DNA, the CDR3 is TGTGCCAGCAGCCTGGGCGGGGTCGAGCAGTACTTC. Its translation is CASSLGGVEQYF. This sequence joins TRBV7-9 and TRBJ2-7, with D possibly matching TRBD2 (6 bases). CDR1 and CDR2 from the germline V gene are SEHNR and FQNEAQ (reference sequence). Trimming removed 5 bases at V and 6 bases at J, with 11 bases between. The CDR3 consists of 12 residues.

The CDR3 nucleotides are TGCGCCAGCAGTGCTGGGCGGGAGTACAATGAGCAGTTCTTC. This translates into CASSAGREYNEQFF. The rearrangement joins TRBV10-2 to TRBJ2-1; 7 nucleotides agree with TRBD2. The CDR3 consists of 14 residues. The germline gives CDR1 WSHSY, CDR2 SAAADI. V trimming: 4 bases; J trimming: 4 bases; junction bases outside the gene matches: 4.

The chain links TRBV5-4 to TRBJ2-1; D possibly corresponds to TRBD2 (5 bases). The ends were cut back, 4 bases at V and 4 bases at J, with 18 bases in the middle. Germline loops: CDR1 SGHNT, CDR2 YYREEE (reference sequence). This CDR3 is built from 16 residues. The CDR3 nucleotides are TGTGCCAGCAGCGGCGTCCCAGCGGAACCATACAATGAGCAGTTCTTC. It codes for CASSGVPAEPYNEQFF.

This clone was counted a few times. The chain recombines TRBV5-1 with TRBJ1-1; D not resolved. CDR1 and CDR2 (germline): SGHRS, YFSETQ. The CDR3 is 14 residues long. V was trimmed by 2 bases and J by 2 bases, leaving 10 bases between them. The CDR3 region has the DNA TGCGCCAGCAGCTTAACTCGCGCAAACACTGAAGCTTTCTTT. Translating gives CASSLTRANTEAFF.

A single count supports this clone. The chain links TRBV18 to TRBJ2-3, with 10 bases lining up with TRBD2. This CDR3 region has 16 residues. V shed 6 bases, J shed 0 bases, and the junction held 6 bases outside the gene matches. The germline V gene encodes CDR1 KGHSH and CDR2 LQKENI. The chain's CDR3 is CASSRTSGISTDTQYF. CDR3 nucleotides: TGTGCCAGCTCTCGAACTAGCGGGATTAGCACAGATACGCAGTATTTT.

The chain joins TRBV4-1 to TRBJ2-5; D perhaps matches TRBD2 (6 bases). CDR3 length equals 16 residues. The germline V and J ends were trimmed by 0 bases and 7 bases, with 18 bases remaining between them. Germline lookup yields CDR1 MGHRA and CDR2 YSYEKL. CDR3 coding DNA: TGCGCCAGCAGCCAAGATCTGGAGGCGGGGCTCGGGACCCAGTACTTC. Amino acids: CASSQDLEAGLGTQYF.

The V gene is TRBV19, the J gene TRBJ2-6, with a weak D call TRBD1 (5 bases). CDR1 is LNHDA and CDR2 is SQIVND in the germline V gene (reference sequence). This CDR3 spans 15 amino acids. Trimming shortened V by 7 bases and J by 0 bases, and 10 bases separated the two germline ends. The CDR3 protein is CASMQGVSGANVLTF. The CDR3 DNA follows: TGTGCCAGTATGCAGGGCGTCTCTGGGGCCAACGTCCTGACTTTC. The variable domain in full, completed from reference TRBV19 and TRBJ2-6, reads DGGITQSPKYLFRKEGQNVTLSCEQNLNHDAMYWYRQDPGQGLRLIYYSQIVNDFQKGDIAEGYSVSREKKESFPLTVTSAQKNPTAFYLCASMQGVSGANVLTFGAGSRLTVL.

The V call is TRBV5-1, the J call TRBJ2-3; 8 nucleotides align to TRBD2. V gave up 4 bases and J gave up 2 bases; unmatched junction bases: 6. Germline loops: CDR1 SGHRS, CDR2 YFSETQ. The CDR3 runs to 15 residues. The CDR3 DNA reads as TGCGCCAGCAGCGAAACTAGCGGCCTCACAGATACGCAGTATTTT. This codes for CASSETSGLTDTQYF.

The chain has TRBV7-2 and TRBJ1-5; tentative D call: TRBD1 (5 bases). This CDR3 spans 16 amino acids. Trimming removed 1 base at V and 7 bases at J, with 17 bases between. Germline loops: CDR1 SGHTA, CDR2 FQGNSA. Written as DNA, the CDR3 is TGTGCCAGCAGCTTAGATGCTCAGGGCTTCCGGCAGCCCCAGCATTTT. This gives the protein CASSLDAQGFRQPQHF.

Only one count was recorded for this clone. V is TRBV27 and J is TRBJ1-1; D gene ambiguous. Between the trimmed V and J ends, which lost 3 bases and 1 base, there was a span of 9 bases. Per the germline V gene, CDR1 is MNHEY and CDR2 is SMNVEV (reference sequence). CDR3 length: 14 residues. The CDR3 DNA reads as TGTGCCAGCAGTTTCGGTTACGGGAACACTGAAGCTTTCTTT. This gives the protein CASSFGYGNTEAFF.

This chain uses TRBV10-3 with TRBJ1-6; 8 nucleotides match TRBD1. V trimming: 6 bases; J trimming: 10 bases; junction bases outside the gene matches: 5. Germline V gene sequence: CDR1 ENHRY, CDR2 SYGVKD. The CDR3 is 13 amino acids. The DNA for the CDR3 is TGTGCCATCAGCGCGGACAGGGTATCACCCCTCCACTTT. Residues: CAISADRVSPLHF.

CDR3 sequence (DNA): TGTGCCAGTAGTACAGGACTCTCTGGAAACACCATATATTTT. Translating gives CASSTGLSGNTIYF. The V gene is TRBV19, the J gene TRBJ1-3; D is uncertain. The CDR3 is 14 residues long. V was pared by 4 bases and J by 0 bases, with 7 bases between. Germline V gives CDR1 LNHDA, CDR2 SQIVND (reference sequence).

The V and J genes are TRBV10-3 and TRBJ2-1, with 8 bases aligning to TRBD1. Trimming removed 5 bases from V and 2 bases from J; junction bases left unmatched: 5. The CDR3 extends over 15 amino acids. The germline CDR1 and CDR2 sequences are ENHRY and SYGVKD. In nucleotides, the CDR3 is TGTGCCATCAGTAAGGGGACAGGTGCCTACAATGAGCAGTTCTTC. Amino acids: CAISKGTGAYNEQFF.

The chain employs TRBV5-1 and TRBJ2-3; the D gene is possibly TRBD2 (6 bases). Per the germline V gene, CDR1 is SGHRS and CDR2 is YFSETQ. The CDR3 contains 15 residues. Trimming cost V 0 bases and J 5 bases, with 13 bases left between them. CDR3 nucleotide sequence: TGCGCCAGCAGCTTGGTCGGGAGTAGGGGAGATACGCAGTATTTT. This sequence encodes CASSLVGSRGDTQYF.

This clone occurred once. This chain uses TRBV28 with TRBJ2-1; D not certain. This CDR3 comprises 13 residues. Trimming left V 8 bases short and J 6 bases short, with 14 bases between. CDR1 MDHEN and CDR2 SYDVKM come from the germline V gene. The CDR3 nucleotides are TGTGCCAGCGCGTCCCCGAGTAGCAATGAGCAGTTCTTC. Its protein product is CASASPSSNEQFF.

This sequence joins TRBV18 and TRBJ1-5; 10 bases are a match to TRBD1. V lost 3 bases, J lost 0 bases, and 2 bases stayed unmatched. The CDR3 extends over 16 amino acids. Germline V lookup: CDR1 KGHSH, CDR2 LQKENI. The CDR3 DNA sequence: TGTGCCAGCTCACCGGGGACAGGGGATAGCAATCAGCCCCAGCATTTT. This codes for CASSPGTGDSNQPQHF.

J is TRBJ1-2 and V is TRBV7-2; 8 positions agree with TRBD1. From germline, CDR1 is SGHTA and CDR2 FQGNSA. The CDR3 consists of 14 residues. The junction had 10 bases not matched to a gene; V was cut back by 5 bases and J by 8 bases. DNA for the CDR3: TGTGCCAGCAGCGCCGGACAGGGCCGCTACGGCTACACCTTC. Protein: CASSAGQGRYGYTF.

The chain employs TRBV7-2 and TRBJ2-5, with 7 bases identical to TRBD2. The CDR3 contains 15 residues. CDR1 is SGHTA, CDR2 FQGNSA, per germline. Germline trimming cut 1 base from V and 7 bases from J; bases unmatched to any gene: 9. CDR3 in amino acids: CASSLGGRALGTQYF. DNA for the CDR3: TGTGCCAGCAGCTTAGGAGGGAGGGCATTAGGGACCCAGTACTTC.

The chain employs TRBV4-3 and TRBJ2-2, with 10 bases that match TRBD2. The CDR3 consists of 17 residues. Trimming removed 4 bases from V and 5 bases from J; junction bases left unmatched: 10. Germline CDR1 reads LGHNA; CDR2 reads YSLEER. CDR3 coding DNA: TGCGCCAGCAGCCCTGGGGGGAGCGGGAGGGGGACCGGGGAGCTGTTTTTT. Translated: CASSPGGSGRGTGELFF.

V and J are TRBV7-2 and TRBJ1-5, with D uncertain. CDR1 is SGHTA and CDR2 is FQGNSA in the germline V gene. The CDR3 runs 14 residues. V lost 1 base and J 2 bases, leaving 6 bases between the germline ends. Here the CDR3 DNA reads TGTGCCAGCAGCTTAGGGCAAGGCAATCAGCCCCAGCATTTT. It translates to CASSLGQGNQPQHF.

The chain combines TRBV5-6 with TRBJ1-1, with D possibly TRBD1 on 5 matching bases. The CDR3 spans 14 residues. CDR1 and CDR2 (germline): SGHDT, YYEEEE. V was trimmed by 4 bases and J by 7 bases, leaving 17 bases between them. CDR3 sequence reads: CASSNPPGEGEAFF. CDR3 sequence (DNA): TGTGCCAGCAGCAACCCCCCGGGGGAGGGTGAAGCTTTCTTT.

The rearrangement uses TRBV28 and TRBJ1-1; 9 positions agree with TRBD1. Trimming removed 5 bases from V and 3 bases from J; junction bases left unmatched: 4. This CDR3 is built from 14 residues. Germline V gene data show CDR1 as MDHEN and CDR2 as SYDVKM. CDR3 loop: CASSLRDRDTEAFF. DNA of the CDR3: TGTGCCAGCAGTCTACGGGACAGGGACACTGAAGCTTTCTTT.